Below, one TCR beta chain is given with its context. This record comes from a study of blood T cell repertoires in COVID-19. Across the study: COVID-19 samples collected from the United States, Italy and Spain covered acute and convalescent phases. PBMCs, B-cell-depleted T cells, or T cells were the source of the cDNA or gDNA that made up the material.

V lost 7 bases and J 0 bases, leaving 8 bases between the germline ends. The CDR3 sequence is 13 residues long. Germline CDR1 and CDR2: SGHDT and YYEEEE. Authors' analysis steps: Estimates of nucleated cell counts were drawn from the amplification of reference gene primers. Repertoires were generated with immunoSEQ multiplex PCR, while TCRdb's copy carries only in-frame clones and drops some. D and trimming come from the DNA, and the V and J calls and clone size come from that table. This sample has over 90,000 clones, with approximately 88% found just once. This clonotype originated in a human donor in a cohort sampled during active COVID-19. V is TRBV5-6 and J is TRBJ1-5, with D hard to call. Sample: peripheral blood. The chain's CDR3 is CASRRNSNQPQHF. In DNA, the CDR3 is TGTGCCAGCCGGAGGAATAGCAATCAGCCCCAGCATTTT.